The sequence of this T cell receptor beta chain was determined in a study of control samples from healthy donors and cancer patients. CDR1 SNHLY and CDR2 FYNNEI come from the germline V gene. There are 16 residues in the CDR3. V lost 6 bases to trimming and J lost 8 bases; unmatched junction nucleotides: 11. The protocol was immunoSEQ multiplex PCR, while the TCRdb copy is restricted to in-frame clones and leaves out a portion. The top ten clones hold 5% to 8% of a sample with under 450,000 clones, roughly 90% of them seen once. The J gene is TRBJ2-3, the V gene TRBV2, with TRBD2 matching over 13 bases. This TCR derives from a man in his forties or fifties with head and neck cancer. The sequencing input was PBMCs. The CDR3 sequence is CASSVLAGGTWGTQYF. DNA of the CDR3: TGTGCCAGCAGCGTACTAGCGGGGGGGACCTGGGGTACGCAGTATTTT. Together with reference TRBV2 and TRBJ2-3, the CDR3 gives the full variable domain: EPEVTQTPSHQVTQMGQEVILRCVPISNHLYFYWYRQILGQKVEFLVSFYNNEISEKSEIFDDQFSVERPDGSNFTLKIRSTKLEDSAMYFCASSVLAGGTWGTQYFGPGTRLTVL.